The source of this T cell receptor beta chain is a study of sequential checkpoint blockade in melanoma (dated 2019 in TCRdb). About the full investigation: Patients were assigned by 1:1 randomization to either first-line nivolumab followed by ipilimumab (arm A) or ipilimumab followed by nivolumab (arm B). Maintenance nivolumab came after each of the two trial sequences.

The treatment or condition label on this specimen signifies: randomized to nivolumab then ipilimumab (arm A) or the reverse (arm B). No trial patient had received prior DNA-damaging chemotherapy. Live CD3+CD8+ cells negative for CD19 and CD56 were sorted from thawed PBMCs on a FACS Aria II flow cytometer. Samples were obtained from patients with melanoma enrolled in CheckMate 064, a randomized, open-label phase II trial of sequential checkpoint blockade. Peripheral blood mononuclear cells were collected by leukapheresis, purified using Ficoll-Paque, and frozen in human serum containing roughly 10% DMSO. Immediately after sorting, the purity of the sorted blood CD3+CD8+ cells was confirmed to be >98%, and DNA was then extracted. The immunoSEQ Assay was used to immunosequence TCRbeta CDR3 regions from genomic DNA. Genomic DNA was amplified by bias-controlled multiplex PCR before high-throughput sequencing. In the source study's methods: To quantify the absolute abundance of each unique TCRbeta CDR3 region, the sequences were collapsed and filtered. Clonality was defined as 1 minus Pielou's evenness and was calculated using productive rearrangements only. A previously published method was used to identify clones whose frequencies were significantly greater in on-treatment samples than in baseline samples. TCRdb carries this immuneACCESS record with in-frame sequences only. Its versions omit some clonotypes, under half of them owing to an unresolved V gene in the studies checked, with the rest unexplained. Clone size and V and J calls were adopted from that table, with D and trimming inferred from the DNA. The sample data list 10,000 to 11,000 clones, and around 56% of these were observed just once. The ten largest clonotypes hold 15% to 20% of the sample.

Findings and caveats that apply to the study as a whole: The model for predicting response that combines TCR metrics with mutation burden needs to be validated in larger, independent patient cohorts.

For this clone: Its antigen target is currently unknown. No much larger clonotype is one base removed from it; base qualities were not supplied.

The CDR3 has 16 amino acids, counting the end cysteine and phenylalanine. The read is trimmed to its CDR3 DNA, 48 bases read in frame from base 1. The sequence derives from a human donor with melanoma. The chain couples TRBV12-1 to TRBJ2-1; the tabulated D call, TRBD1, remains unverified against the DNA. TRBV12-1 is assigned pseudogene status. The sample here was CD8+ T cells sorted from blood (inferred from file names), taken from a patient given nivolumab and ipilimumab in sequence. For the CDR3, the sequence is CASSFIRDWSYNEQFF. The nucleotide sequence reads as follows: TGTGCCAGCAGCTTTATCAGGGATTGGTCCTACAATGAGCAGTTCTTC.